These 18 T cell receptor beta chains share one sample of origin, sequenced in a study of T-cell memory formation after mild COVID-19. TCRdb processed the 5' RACE reads anew with MiXCR; each CDR3 protein has one entry. The table includes hundreds of thousands of distinct CDR3 sequences, 15% to 20% detected once. Sequencing was performed on PBMCs or a T cell subset sorted from them (not recorded which). The receptor set was obtained from a man younger than 35 who had mild COVID-19 (a few samples of this study predate the infection). Cell type and time point are not known.

This clonotype has only a few counts. The V call is TRBV4-1, the J call TRBJ1-1; no clear D gene. Germline-derived CDR1 and CDR2 are MGHRA and YSYEKL. The CDR3 extends over 19 amino acids. V was cut by 1 base and J by 0 bases, with 21 bases left in between. CDR3 sequence (DNA): TGCGCCAGCAGCCAAGTTTTTTCTGAACGGCGTGGACTGAACACTGAAGCTTTCTTT. Protein sequence: CASSQVFSERRGLNTEAFF.

This clonotype was seen more than once but under ten times. This rearrangement joins TRBV5-1 to TRBJ2-2; TRBD2 matches at 13 bases. Germline V lookup: CDR1 SGHRS, CDR2 YFSETQ. Trimming at V came to 4 bases and at J to 5 bases, leaving 8 bases not matched to a gene. The CDR3 covers 17 residues. The CDR3 DNA sequence: TGCGCCAGCAGCCCACGGACTAGCGGGGGCGGGACCGGGGAGCTGTTTTTT. Translation: CASSPRTSGGGTGELFF.

In its sample, this clonotype was seen a few times. The rearrangement uses TRBV5-5 and TRBJ1-1; 11 nucleotides agree with TRBD1. V trimming: 4 bases; J trimming: 9 bases; junction bases outside the gene matches: 8. The length of the CDR3 is 14 residues. The germline V gene encodes CDR1 SGHKS and CDR2 YYEKEE (reference sequence). The CDR3 DNA sequence: TGTGCCAGCAGCCATGGACAGGGGGCTGGAAAAGCTTTCTTT. Encoded protein: CASSHGQGAGKAFF.

This chain links TRBV9 with TRBJ2-5; TRBD1 aligns across 8 bases. V shed 4 bases and J 2 bases; nucleotides not matched to a gene: 10. The V gene's germline CDR1 is SGDLS and CDR2 YYNGEE. The CDR3 contains 16 residues. The CDR3 nucleotides read TGTGCCAGCAGCCTCGGACAGGGTATTTGGCAAGAGACCCAGTACTTC. Protein: CASSLGQGIWQETQYF.

This clonotype was detected a few times. V is TRBV20-1 and J is TRBJ2-4; TRBD2 is a possible D gene (6 bases). Germline V lookup: CDR1 DFQATT, CDR2 SNEGSKA (reference sequence). The V end was cut by 0 bases, the J end by 8 bases, with 11 bases between. The CDR3 totals 13 residues. The DNA for the CDR3 is TGCAGTGCTAGAGATCCTAGCGAGGACATTCAGTACTTC. This encodes CSARDPSEDIQYF.

This clonotype showed up many times. V usage is TRBV5-1 and J usage is TRBJ2-1; TRBD2 matches at 10 bases. The trim removed 0 bases at V and 7 bases at J, leaving 4 bases unmatched. The CDR3 totals 15 residues. CDR1 is SGHRS, CDR2 YFSETQ, per germline. The CDR3 is CASSLDPSGGNEQFF. Here the CDR3 DNA reads TGCGCCAGCAGCTTGGATCCTAGCGGGGGTAATGAGCAGTTCTTC.

The V call is TRBV4-1, the J call TRBJ2-7, with D possibly called TRBD1 or TRBD2 (6 bases each). The germline V gene has CDR1 MGHRA and CDR2 YSYEKL. The CDR3 contains 20 residues. The ends were cut back, 0 bases at V and 2 bases at J, with 26 bases in the middle. This CDR3 is CASSQDDKGGRGLYPYEQYF. DNA of the CDR3: TGCGCCAGCAGCCAAGATGATAAGGGGGGTCGTGGTCTTTATCCCTACGAGCAGTACTTC.

The chain is built from TRBV20-1 and TRBJ2-5; 13 bases agree with TRBD2. The CDR3 spans 16 residues. V dropped 4 bases and J dropped 2; count of bases not matched to a gene: 7. CDR1 is DFQATT and CDR2 is SNEGSKA in the germline V gene (reference sequence). DNA of the CDR3: TGCAGTGCTAACCCGACTAGCGGGGGGTGGCAAGAGACCCAGTACTTC. The encoded protein is CSANPTSGGWQETQYF.

This clonotype was detected only a few times. The V call is TRBV7-2, the J call TRBJ2-7; 7 nucleotides match TRBD2. Germline CDR1 SGHTA, CDR2 FQGNSA. V dropped 2 bases and J dropped 4; count of bases not matched to a gene: 2. The CDR3 is 13 residues long. CDR3 sequence: CASSLSSGYEQYV. CDR3 sequence (DNA): TGTGCCAGCAGCTTATCTAGCGGATACGAGCAGTACGTC.

This clonotype was found a few times. This chain joins TRBV7-9 and TRBJ2-1; possibly TRBD1 for D (6 bases). Germline loops: CDR1 SEHNR, CDR2 FQNEAQ (reference sequence). With 1 base removed from V and 6 bases from J, the gap between germline ends came to 16 bases. CDR3 length equals 16 residues. Written as DNA, the CDR3 is TGTGCCAGCAGCTTAGGGGGGCCCCTTGGGGTCAATGAGCAGTTCTTC. Amino acid sequence: CASSLGGPLGVNEQFF.

Remarks on this clonotype: This likely comes from a read error, as the CDR3 has no conserved phenylalanine or tryptophan at its end. The DNA is omitted, as the CDR3 cannot be located on it reliably, and the CDR3 follows TCRdb's listing. The CDR3 reads CASGLVPHL. V is TRBV28 and J is TRBJ2-1; the D call TRBD2 from the table was never checked on the DNA. CDR1 and CDR2 from the germline V gene are MDHEN and SYDVKM. The CDR3 extends over 9 residues, inclusive of both ends.

The rearrangement uses TRBV29-1 and TRBJ1-1; 10 bases align to TRBD1. The trim removed 8 bases at V and 5 bases at J, leaving 11 bases unmatched. This CDR3 is built from 14 residues. CDR1 is SQVTM, CDR2 ANQGSEA, per germline. The CDR3 nucleotides are TGCAGCACATTAGGAGGGACAGGGGTAACTGAAGCTTTCTTT. Protein sequence: CSTLGGTGVTEAFF.

This clonotype was seen a handful of times. The genes are TRBV5-1 and TRBJ2-2; D unclear. The CDR3 loop spans 16 amino acids. Germline assignment: CDR1 SGHRS and CDR2 YFSETQ. Deletions cut 10 bases from V and 6 bases from J, with 25 bases between. The CDR3 spells CASRLSLVPTAGELFF. CDR3 nucleotide sequence: TGCGCCTCTCGTCTCTCGCTCGTGCCGACTGCCGGGGAGCTGTTTTTT.

The CDR3 spells CAISNGQGNNSPLHF. The CDR3 nucleotides are TGTGCCATCAGCAACGGACAGGGTAATAATTCACCCCTCCACTTT. The chain links TRBV10-3 to TRBJ1-6, with TRBD1 identical over 8 bases. The V gene end was trimmed by 6 bases and the J gene end by 5 bases; junction bases not matched to a gene: 6. The CDR3 is 15 amino acids. Germline CDR1 is ENHRY and CDR2 is SYGVKD.

This clonotype has more than one count but fewer than ten. The chain couples TRBV12-3 or TRBV12-4 to TRBJ1-1; unclear D gene. V was pared by 3 bases and J by 5 bases, with 13 bases between. The CDR3 sequence is 14 residues long. As DNA, the CDR3 is TGTGCCAGCAGTTTTGCGGAAAAAATGACTGAAGCTTTCTTT. As protein: CASSFAEKMTEAFF.

V and J are TRBV6-2 or TRBV6-3 and TRBJ1-2, with a tentative D call TRBD1 (5 bases). The V gene lost 4 bases and the J gene lost 7 bases, with 16 bases spanning the gap. This CDR3 has 14 residues. Germline assignment: CDR1 MNHEY and CDR2 SVGEGT. In nucleotides, the CDR3 is TGTGCCAGCAGTTCCGCCCCGGGACTCGGTGGCTACACCTTC. Its protein product is CASSSAPGLGGYTF.

This clonotype was found a few times. This chain's CDR3 is CASSFRVYQETQYF. For the CDR3, the DNA is TGTGCCAGCAGTTTCAGGGTGTACCAAGAGACCCAGTACTTC. The chain recombines TRBV12-3 or TRBV12-4 with TRBJ2-5; D might be TRBD1 (5 bases). The CDR3 loop spans 14 amino acids. The V end was cut by 3 bases, the J end by 0 bases, with 8 bases between.

The chain employs TRBV6-5 and TRBJ1-2; D ambiguous. With 5 bases removed from V and 7 bases from J, the gap between germline ends came to 11 bases. Germline CDR1 MNHEY, CDR2 SVGAGI. The CDR3 totals 12 residues. The CDR3 sequence: CASSPDTGGYTF. In nucleotides, the CDR3 is TGTGCCAGCAGTCCAGATACGGGTGGCTACACCTTC.